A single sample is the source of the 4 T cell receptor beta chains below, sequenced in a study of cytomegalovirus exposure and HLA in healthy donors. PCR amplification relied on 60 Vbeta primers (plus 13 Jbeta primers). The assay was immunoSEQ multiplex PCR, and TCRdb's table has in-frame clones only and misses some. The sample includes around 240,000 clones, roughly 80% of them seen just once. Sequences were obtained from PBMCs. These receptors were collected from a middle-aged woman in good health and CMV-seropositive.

CDR3 coding DNA: TGCGCCAGCAGCCTAACCGGGACTAGCGGGGTATACAATGAGCAGTTCTTC. Translation: CASSLTGTSGVYNEQFF. The chain joins TRBV4-1 to TRBJ2-1; 13 bases fit TRBD2. With 4 bases clipped from V and 4 bases from J, the junction kept 7 bases outside the gene matches. This CDR3 has 17 amino acids. The germline V gene encodes CDR1 MGHRA and CDR2 YSYEKL.

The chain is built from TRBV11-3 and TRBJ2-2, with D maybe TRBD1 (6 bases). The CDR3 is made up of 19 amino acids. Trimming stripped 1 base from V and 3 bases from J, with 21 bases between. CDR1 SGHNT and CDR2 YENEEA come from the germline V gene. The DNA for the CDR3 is TGTGCCAGCAGCTTAGCCCCACTTTGGGGGCGTTTGGACACCGGGGAGCTGTTTTTT. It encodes CASSLAPLWGRLDTGELFF.

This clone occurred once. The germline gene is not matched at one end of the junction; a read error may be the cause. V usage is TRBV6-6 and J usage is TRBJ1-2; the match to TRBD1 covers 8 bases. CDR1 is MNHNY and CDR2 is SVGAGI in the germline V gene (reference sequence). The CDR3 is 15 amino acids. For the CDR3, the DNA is TGTGCCAGCAGTTACCAGGACAGGGTTTACTATGGCCACACCTTC. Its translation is CASSYQDRVYYGHTF.

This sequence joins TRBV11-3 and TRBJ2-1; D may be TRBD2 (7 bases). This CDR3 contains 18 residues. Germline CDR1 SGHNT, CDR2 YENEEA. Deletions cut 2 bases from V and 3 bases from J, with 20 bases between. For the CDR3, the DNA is TGTGCCAGCAGCTTATACGGGGGGACAAAGAACCACTACAATGAGCAGTTCTTC. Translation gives CASSLYGGTKNHYNEQFF.